These T cell receptor beta chains were read from a single sample in a study of cytomegalovirus exposure and HLA in healthy donors. Profiling relied on immunoSEQ multiplex PCR, and the TCRdb table lists in-frame clones only, not all of them. The repertoire holds about 150,000 clones, with around nine tenths as singletons. Specimen: PBMCs. All receptors derive from a woman under 30 in good health and CMV-seronegative. Both conserved end residues are part of each CDR3. D genes are given only for firm matches. The size of a clone is reported for some rows only, either as once, few or many, or as a class for expanded clones.

.	.	TRBV28	TRBJ2-3	TGTGCCAGTAGCGGACCCGTGTCAGGGTCCGCAGATACGCAGTATTTT	CASSGPVSGSADTQYF
TRBD1	.	TRBV5-4	TRBJ2-7	TGTGCCAGCAGCTTGGGGACAGGGTGGGACGAGCAGTACTTC	CASSLGTGWDEQYF
.	.	TRBV11-2	TRBJ2-7	TGTGCCAGCATGCTGGAGTCGCACTCCTACGAGCAGTACTTC	CASMLESHSYEQYF
.	.	TRBV6-6	TRBJ1-2	TGTGCCAGCAGTCCTACAGGGTCCTATGGCTACACCTTC	CASSPTGSYGYTF
.	few	TRBV19	TRBJ1-5	TGTGCCAGTAGTATCTTGGCGGGGGTGCATCAGCCCCAGCATTTT	CASSILAGVHQPQHF
.	.	TRBV6-1	TRBJ1-6	TGTGCCAGCACCCCCTGGGGAGATAACATATCACCCCTCCACTTT	CASTPWGDNISPLHF
.	.	TRBV5-1	TRBJ2-7	TGCGCCAGCAGCTCCTCCGGCGGGCACAGAGGCGCCCTCTACGAGCAGTACTTC	CASSSSGGHRGALYEQYF
TRBD2	.	TRBV29-1	TRBJ2-3	TGCAGCGTTGAAGATAGGAGCGGGAGGATTGTCGGGACAGATACGCAGTATTTT	CSVEDRSGRIVGTDTQYF
.	.	TRBV6-1	TRBJ1-2	TGTGCCAGCAGTGAAGCGCTTCGGGCTAACTATGGCTACACCTTC	CASSEALRANYGYTF
.	.	TRBV5-1	TRBJ2-1	TGCGCCAGCAGCTTGGTATCGTCCAGGAACAATGAGCAGTTCTTC	CASSLVSSRNNEQFF
TRBD2	.	TRBV7-9	TRBJ2-7	TGTGCCAGCAGCATAAGCCCTCAGCGGGAGGGCACAACCTACGAGCAGTACTTC	CASSISPQREGTTYEQYF
TRBD2	.	TRBV5-4	TRBJ2-3	TGTGCCAGCAGCCCGTACGGGGCGGGGGGGCCAGATACGCAGTATTTT	CASSPYGAGGPDTQYF
TRBD2	.	TRBV27	TRBJ2-7	TGTGCCAGCAGAACCGGGACTAGCTACTTGGTGAACGAGCAGTACTTC	CASRTGTSYLVNEQYF
.	.	TRBV27	TRBJ2-7	TGTGCCAGCAGTTTACGCTCGGGTGAGCAGTACTTC	CASSLRSGEQYF
.	few	TRBV9	TRBJ2-3	TGTGCCAGCAGCGTAGATTTCGCAGATACGCAGTATTTT	CASSVDFADTQYF
TRBD2	.	TRBV11-3	TRBJ2-3	TGTGCCAGCAGCGTAAGGACGGGGAGGGGTGCAGATACGCAGTATTTT	CASSVRTGRGADTQYF
TRBD1	.	TRBV27	TRBJ1-3	TGTGCCAGCAGTTCCCGGGACAGCCCGGGAAACACCATATATTTT	CASSSRDSPGNTIYF
.	.	TRBV11-2	TRBJ1-2	TGTGCCAGCAGCTTAGATTTGGGGGCAGGCGGCTACACCTTC	CASSLDLGAGGYTF
.	.	TRBV11-1	TRBJ2-7	TGTGCCAGCAGCCCTCCCAGGCAGTACTACGAGCAGTACTTC	CASSPPRQYYEQYF
.	.	TRBV29-1	TRBJ2-1	TGCAGCGTTGACAAGACGTACAGTGAGCAGTTCTTC	CSVDKTYSEQFF
TRBD1	.	TRBV25-1	TRBJ1-4	TGTGCCAGCAGTGATGGGACAGGGGATGAAAAACTGTTTTTT	CASSDGTGDEKLFF